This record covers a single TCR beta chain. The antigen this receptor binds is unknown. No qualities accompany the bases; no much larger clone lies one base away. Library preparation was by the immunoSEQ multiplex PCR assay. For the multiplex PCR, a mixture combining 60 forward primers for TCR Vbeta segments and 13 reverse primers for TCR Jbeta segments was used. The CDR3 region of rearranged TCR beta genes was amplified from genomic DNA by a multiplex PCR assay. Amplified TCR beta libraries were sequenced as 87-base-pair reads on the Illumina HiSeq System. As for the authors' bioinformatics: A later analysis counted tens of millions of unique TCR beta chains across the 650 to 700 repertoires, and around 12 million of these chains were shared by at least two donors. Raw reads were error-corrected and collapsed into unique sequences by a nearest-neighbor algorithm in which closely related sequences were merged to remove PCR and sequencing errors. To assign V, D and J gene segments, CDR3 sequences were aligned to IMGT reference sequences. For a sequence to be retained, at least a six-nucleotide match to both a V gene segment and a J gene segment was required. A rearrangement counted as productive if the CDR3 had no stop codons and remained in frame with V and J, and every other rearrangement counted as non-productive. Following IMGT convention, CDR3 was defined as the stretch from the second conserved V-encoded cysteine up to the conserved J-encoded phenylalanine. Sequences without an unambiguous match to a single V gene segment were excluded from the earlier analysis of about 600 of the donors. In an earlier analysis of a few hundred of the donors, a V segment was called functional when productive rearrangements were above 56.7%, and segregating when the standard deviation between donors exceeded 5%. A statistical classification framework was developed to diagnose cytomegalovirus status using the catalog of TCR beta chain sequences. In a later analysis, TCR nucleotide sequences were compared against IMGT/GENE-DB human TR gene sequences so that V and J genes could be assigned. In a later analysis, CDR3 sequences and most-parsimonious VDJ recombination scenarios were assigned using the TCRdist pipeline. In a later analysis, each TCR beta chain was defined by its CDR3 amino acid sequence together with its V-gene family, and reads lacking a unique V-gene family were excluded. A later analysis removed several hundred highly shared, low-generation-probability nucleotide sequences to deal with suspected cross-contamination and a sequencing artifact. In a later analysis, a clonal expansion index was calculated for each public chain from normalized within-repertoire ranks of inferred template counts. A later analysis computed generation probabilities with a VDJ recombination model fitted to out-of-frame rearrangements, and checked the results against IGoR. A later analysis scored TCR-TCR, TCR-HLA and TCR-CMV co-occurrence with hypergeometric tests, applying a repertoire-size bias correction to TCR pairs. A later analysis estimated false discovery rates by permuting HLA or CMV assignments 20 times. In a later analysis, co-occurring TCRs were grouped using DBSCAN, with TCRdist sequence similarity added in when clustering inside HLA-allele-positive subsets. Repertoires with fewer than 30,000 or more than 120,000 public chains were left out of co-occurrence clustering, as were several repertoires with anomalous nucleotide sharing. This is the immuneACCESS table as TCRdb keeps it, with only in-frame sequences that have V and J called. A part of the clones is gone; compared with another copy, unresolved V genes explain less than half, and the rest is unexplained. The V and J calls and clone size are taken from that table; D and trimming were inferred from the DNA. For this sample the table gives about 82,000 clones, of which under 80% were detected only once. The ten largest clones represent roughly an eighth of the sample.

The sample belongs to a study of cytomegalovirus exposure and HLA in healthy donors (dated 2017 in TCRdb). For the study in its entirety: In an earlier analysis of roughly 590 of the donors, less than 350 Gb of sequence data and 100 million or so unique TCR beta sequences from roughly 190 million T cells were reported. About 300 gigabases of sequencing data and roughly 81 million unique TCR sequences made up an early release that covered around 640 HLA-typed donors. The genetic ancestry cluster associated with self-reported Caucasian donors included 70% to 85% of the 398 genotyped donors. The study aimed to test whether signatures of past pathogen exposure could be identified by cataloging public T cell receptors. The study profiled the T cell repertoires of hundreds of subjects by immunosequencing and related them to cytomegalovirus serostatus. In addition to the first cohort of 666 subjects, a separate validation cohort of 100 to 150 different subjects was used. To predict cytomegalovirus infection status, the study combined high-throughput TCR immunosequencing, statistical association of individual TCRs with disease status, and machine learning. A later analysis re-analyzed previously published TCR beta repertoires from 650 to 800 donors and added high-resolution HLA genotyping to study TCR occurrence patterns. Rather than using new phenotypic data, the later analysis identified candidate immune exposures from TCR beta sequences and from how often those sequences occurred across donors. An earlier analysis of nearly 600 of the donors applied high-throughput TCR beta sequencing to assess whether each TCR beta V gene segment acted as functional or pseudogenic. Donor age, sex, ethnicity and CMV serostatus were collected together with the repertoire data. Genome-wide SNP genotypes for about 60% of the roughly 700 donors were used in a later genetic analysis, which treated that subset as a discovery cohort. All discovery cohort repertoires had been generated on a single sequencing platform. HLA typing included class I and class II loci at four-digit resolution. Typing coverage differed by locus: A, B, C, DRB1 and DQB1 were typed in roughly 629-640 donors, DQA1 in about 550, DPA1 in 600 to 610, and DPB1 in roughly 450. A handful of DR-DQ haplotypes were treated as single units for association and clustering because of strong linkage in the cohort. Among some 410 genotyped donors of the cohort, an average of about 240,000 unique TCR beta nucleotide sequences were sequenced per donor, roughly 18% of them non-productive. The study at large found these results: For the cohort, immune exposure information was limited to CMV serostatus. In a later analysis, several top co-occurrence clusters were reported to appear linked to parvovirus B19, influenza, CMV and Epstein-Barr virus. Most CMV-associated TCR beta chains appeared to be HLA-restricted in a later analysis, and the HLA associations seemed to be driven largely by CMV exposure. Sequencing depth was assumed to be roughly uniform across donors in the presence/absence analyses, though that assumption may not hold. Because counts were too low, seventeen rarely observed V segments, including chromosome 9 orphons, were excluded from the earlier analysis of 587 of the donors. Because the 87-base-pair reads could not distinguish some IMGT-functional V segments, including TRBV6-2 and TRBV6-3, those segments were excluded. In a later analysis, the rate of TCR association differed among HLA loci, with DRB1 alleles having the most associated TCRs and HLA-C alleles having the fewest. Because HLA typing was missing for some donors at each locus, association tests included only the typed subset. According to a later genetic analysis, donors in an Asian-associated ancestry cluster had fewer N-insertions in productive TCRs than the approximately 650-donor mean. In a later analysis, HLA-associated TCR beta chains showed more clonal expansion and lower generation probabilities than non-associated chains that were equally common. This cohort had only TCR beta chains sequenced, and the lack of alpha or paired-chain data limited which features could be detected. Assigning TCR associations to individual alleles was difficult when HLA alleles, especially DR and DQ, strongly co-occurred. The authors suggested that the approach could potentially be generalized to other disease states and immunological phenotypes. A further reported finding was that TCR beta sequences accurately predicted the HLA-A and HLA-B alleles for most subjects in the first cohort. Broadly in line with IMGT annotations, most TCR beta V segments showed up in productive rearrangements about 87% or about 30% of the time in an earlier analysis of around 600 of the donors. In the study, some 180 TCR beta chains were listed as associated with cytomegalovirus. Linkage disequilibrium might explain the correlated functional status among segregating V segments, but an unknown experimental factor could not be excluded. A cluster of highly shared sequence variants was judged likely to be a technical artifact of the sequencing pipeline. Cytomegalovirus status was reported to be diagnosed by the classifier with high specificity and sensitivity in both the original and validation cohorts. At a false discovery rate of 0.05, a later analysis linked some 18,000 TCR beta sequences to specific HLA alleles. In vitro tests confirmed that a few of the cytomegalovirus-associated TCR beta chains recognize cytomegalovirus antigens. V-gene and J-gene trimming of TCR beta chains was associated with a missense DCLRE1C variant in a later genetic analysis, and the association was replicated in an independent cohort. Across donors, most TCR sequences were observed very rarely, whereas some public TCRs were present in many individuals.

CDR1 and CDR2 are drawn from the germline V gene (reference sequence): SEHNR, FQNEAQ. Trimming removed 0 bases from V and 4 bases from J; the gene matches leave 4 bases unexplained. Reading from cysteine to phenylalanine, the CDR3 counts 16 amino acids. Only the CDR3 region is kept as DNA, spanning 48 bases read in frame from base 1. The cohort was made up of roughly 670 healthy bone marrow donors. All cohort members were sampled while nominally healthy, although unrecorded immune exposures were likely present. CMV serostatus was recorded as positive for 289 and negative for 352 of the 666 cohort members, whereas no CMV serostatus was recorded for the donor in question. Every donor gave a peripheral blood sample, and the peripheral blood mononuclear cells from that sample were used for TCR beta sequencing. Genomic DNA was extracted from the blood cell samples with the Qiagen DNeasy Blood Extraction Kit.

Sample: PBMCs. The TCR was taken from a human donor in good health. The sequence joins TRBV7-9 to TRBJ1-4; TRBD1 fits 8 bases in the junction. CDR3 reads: CASSLASGGLNEKLFF. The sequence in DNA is TGTGCCAGCAGCTTAGCTTCAGGGGGCCTTAATGAAAAACTGTTTTTT.